One sample yielded the 20 T cell receptor beta chains listed below, sequenced in a study of T cell clonality in common variable immunodeficiency. TCRdb's copy holds only in-frame clones and misses some; the assay was immunoSEQ multiplex PCR. Recorded here are fewer than 40,000 clones, none singletons. The specimen was peripheral blood mononuclear cells. The source of these receptors is a person aged 18 to 70 in good health.

This clone was seen at least ten times. From the germline J gene comes the end of the CDR3, since the read stops 3 residues before it. This chain connects TRBV19 to TRBJ1-5, with 7 bases fitting TRBD1. Germline trimming cut 2 bases from V and 3 bases from J; bases unmatched to any gene: 4. The CDR3 has 15 residues. Germline assignment: CDR1 LNHDA and CDR2 SQIVND (reference sequence). The CDR3 loop reads CASSINRGPNQPQHF. The covered CDR3 bases are TGTGCCAGTAGTATAAACAGGGGACCCAATCAGCCC. Full variable domain (remainder filled in from reference TRBV19 and TRBJ1-5): DGGITQSPKYLFRKEGQNVTLSCEQNLNHDAMYWYRQDPGQGLRLIYYSQIVNDFQKGDIAEGYSVSREKKESFPLTVTSAQKNPTAFYLCASSINRGPNQPQHFGDGTRLSIL.

In this sample, this clone turned up many times. The read ends 3 residues shy of where the CDR3 ends; the end is completed using the germline J gene. The rearrangement uses TRBV7-6 and TRBJ1-4; D is unresolved. This CDR3 is 13 amino acids long. Deletions cut 1 base from V and 8 bases from J, with 8 bases between. Germline V gives CDR1 SGHVS, CDR2 FNYEAQ. The CDR3 DNA, read in part, is TGTGCCAGCAGCTTAGGGTGGCGGGAAAAA. As protein: CASSLGWREK. The CDR3, in full, reads CASSLGWREKLFF.

This clone appeared many times. The sequence runs out 3 residues before the end of the CDR3; the remainder is reconstructed from the germline J gene. J is TRBJ2-7 and V is TRBV7-2; 7 bases line up with TRBD2. Germline loops: CDR1 SGHTA, CDR2 FQGNSA. With 5 bases clipped from V and 4 bases from J, the junction kept 8 bases outside the gene matches. The CDR3 spans 14 residues. The CDR3 bases that were read are TGTGCCAGCAGCATTCGGGGGGAACCATACGAG. Its translation: CASSIRGEPYE. The full CDR3 reads CASSIRGEPYEQYF.

In this sample, this clone turned up many times. Incomplete CDR3 DNA: TGTGCCACAACTACGGGGAATTATGGC. It translates to CATTTGNYG. The entire CDR3 is CATTTGNYGYTF. The chain recombines TRBV6-2 or TRBV6-3 with TRBJ1-2; the D is unclear. The observed sequence ends 3 residues before the CDR3 terminus, with the missing tail filled in from the germline J gene. V lost 10 bases to trimming and J lost 5 bases, with 14 bases between them. This CDR3 region has 12 residues. The germline V gene has CDR1 MNHEY and CDR2 SVGEGT.

This clone has ten or more counts. From the germline J gene comes the end of the CDR3, since the read stops 3 residues before it. This chain connects TRBV6-1 to TRBJ1-4; D is unclear. Per the germline V gene, CDR1 is MNHNS and CDR2 is SASEGT. CDR3 size: 14 residues. V lost 2 bases and J lost 0, with 4 bases in between. Incomplete CDR3 DNA: TGTGCCAGCAGTGAACAGTCAACTAATGAAAAA. It specifies CASSEQSTNEK. The entire CDR3 is CASSEQSTNEKLFF.

This clone was seen many times. The CDR3 end is not reached by the read, which stops 3 residues before it; the germline J gene fills it in. The chain employs TRBV19 and TRBJ2-5; the match to TRBD2 covers 9 bases. The ends lost 3 bases at V and 2 bases at J; junction bases unmatched: 4. Germline V gene sequence: CDR1 LNHDA, CDR2 SQIVND (reference sequence). The CDR3 runs 15 residues. CDR3: CASSMASGEQETQYF. The part of the CDR3 DNA that was read is TGTGCCAGTAGTATGGCTAGCGGGGAACAAGAGACC.

This clone was seen repeatedly, ten times or more. This CDR3 reads CASSMGGGVSGNTIYF. The sequenced part of the CDR3 DNA is TGTGCCAGCAGCATGGGCGGGGGGGTCTCTGGAAACACC. The V gene is TRBV7-6, the J gene TRBJ1-3, with a tentative D call TRBD1 (5 bases). The sequence runs out 3 residues before the end of the CDR3; the remainder is reconstructed from the germline J gene. The CDR3 loop spans 16 amino acids. V gave up 5 bases and J gave up 0 bases, with 14 bases separating them. Germline values: CDR1 SGHVS, CDR2 FNYEAQ.

This clone was counted a few times. The missing CDR3 end, 3 residues past where the read stops, is filled in from the germline J gene. This rearrangement joins TRBV20-1 to TRBJ2-5; TRBD2 aligns across 14 bases. Trimming took 2 bases from V and 4 from J; bases not matched to a gene: 15. Germline V gives CDR1 DFQATT, CDR2 SNEGSKA (reference sequence). This CDR3 region has 19 residues. CDR3 bases read: TGCAGTGCTAGAACAATTCAGGGCACCGGGACTAGCGGGAGAGAGACC. This encodes CSARTIQGTGTSGRET. The CDR3 in its entirety is CSARTIQGTGTSGRETQYF.

This clone occurred many times. Read data end 3 residues before the CDR3 end; the end is taken from the germline J gene. The chain carries TRBV7-2 and TRBJ1-1, with D possibly TRBD1 on 6 matching bases. V gave up 5 bases and J gave up 4 bases, with 14 bases separating them. The CDR3 loop spans 14 amino acids. Germline-derived CDR1 and CDR2 are SGHTA and FQGNSA. This CDR3 is CASSVTGWSTEAFF. The CDR3 DNA, read in part, is TGTGCCAGCAGCGTTACAGGGTGGTCCACTGAA. The variable domain in full, completed from reference TRBV7-2 and TRBJ1-1, reads GAGVSQSPSNKVTEKGKDVELRCDPISGHTALYWYRQSLGQGLEFLIYFQGNSAPDKSGLPSDRFSAERTGGSVSTLTIQRTQQEDSAVYLCASSVTGWSTEAFFGQGTRLTVV.

This clone appeared many times. The CDR3 extends 3 residues past the end of the read, so its final part is completed from the germline J gene. This rearrangement joins TRBV4-1 to TRBJ2-1; 10 bases agree with TRBD2. After removal of 3 bases from V and 2 bases from J, the junction contained 1 base not matched to a gene. Germline CDR1 is MGHRA and CDR2 is YSYEKL. The CDR3 consists of 15 residues. The sequenced CDR3 bases are TGCGCCAGCAGCCACCTAGCGGGAGCCTACAATGAG. Translated: CASSHLAGAYNE. The whole CDR3 region reads CASSHLAGAYNEQFF.

This clone was counted at least ten times. Read sequence stops 3 residues before the CDR3 end, and the germline J gene provides the missing end. V usage is TRBV5-4 and J usage is TRBJ2-5; D uncertain. Trimming stripped 2 bases from V and 5 bases from J, with 4 bases between. The length of the CDR3 is 11 residues. Germline V lookup: CDR1 SGHNT, CDR2 YYREEE (reference sequence). CDR3 protein: CASSFYETQYF. The DNA read from the CDR3 is TGTGCCAGCAGCTTCTACGAGACC. The full variable domain, completed using reference TRBV5-4 and TRBJ2-5, is ETGVTQSPTHLIKTRGQQVTLRCSSQSGHNTVSWYQQALGQGPQFIFQYYREEENGRGNFPPRFSGLQFPNYSSELNVNALELDDSALYLCASSFYETQYFGPGTRLLVL.

Concerning this clone itself: The read ends 3 residues shy of where the CDR3 ends; the end is completed using the germline J gene. The J gene is TRBJ2-4, the V gene TRBV30, with TRBD1 as a possible D gene (6 bases). There are 15 residues in the CDR3. Germline-derived CDR1 and CDR2 are GTSNPN and SVGIG (reference sequence). The CDR3 reads CAWTLRGSRGYGQYF. The DNA read from the CDR3 is TGTGCCTGGACCCTTAGGGGGTCAAGAGGCTATGGT. The full variable domain, in which reference TRBV30 and TRBJ2-4 provide the parts outside the CDR3, is SQTIHQWPATLVQPVGSPLSLECTVEGTSNPNLYWYRQAAGRGLQLLFYSVGIGQISSEVPQNLSASRPQDRQFILSSKKLLLSDSGFYLCAWTLRGSRGYGQYFGAGTRLSVL.

This clone was recorded many times. The read stops 3 residues short of the end of the CDR3; the missing end is completed from the germline J gene. The chain joins TRBV19 to TRBJ1-5, with D perhaps matching TRBD1 (6 bases). Trimming stripped 6 bases from V and 7 bases from J, with 16 bases between. Germline lookup yields CDR1 LNHDA and CDR2 SQIVND (reference sequence). The CDR3 is 14 residues long. The sequenced CDR3 bases are TGTGCCAGTAGCAGAACCCAGACAGGCCAGCCC. It specifies CASSRTQTGQP. The CDR3, in full, reads CASSRTQTGQPQHF.

This clone was detected many times. The CDR3 is cut off 3 residues early in the read; its end comes from the germline J gene. This chain joins TRBV20-1 and TRBJ2-2; the D gene is possibly TRBD1 (5 bases). Looked up from germline, CDR1 is DFQATT and CDR2 is SNEGSKA (reference sequence). The CDR3 has 13 amino acids. The CDR3 here is CSARVARDSPLFF. The CDR3 DNA, read in part, is TGCAGTGCTAGAGTTGCCAGGGATTCACCG.

There are many counts of this clone. The read comes to an end 3 residues before the CDR3 does, leaving the germline J gene to fill in the end. The chain has TRBV4-1 and TRBJ1-5, with a weak D call TRBD1 (6 bases). The germline V gene encodes CDR1 MGHRA and CDR2 YSYEKL. Trimming removed 4 bases from V and 7 bases from J, with 14 bases in between. CDR3 length: 14 amino acids. The CDR3 here is CASSPPPGDQPQHF. The CDR3 bases that were read are TGCGCCAGCAGCCCTCCCCCAGGGGACCAGCCC.

This clone has at least ten counts. The CDR3 goes on 3 residues after the read ends, and that part is filled in from the germline J gene. The chain employs TRBV2 and TRBJ2-4, with D possibly matching TRBD2 (7 bases). The CDR3 contains 18 residues. The germline V gene encodes CDR1 SNHLY and CDR2 FYNNEI. V lost 2 bases to trimming and J lost 2 bases, with 19 bases between them. The DNA read from the CDR3 is TGTGCCAGCAGTGAAAGGGGGGGCCGTGTCCCCACCAAAAACATT. Protein: CASSERGGRVPTKNI. Given in full, the CDR3 is CASSERGGRVPTKNIQYF.

Points on this clone: The read terminates 3 residues before the CDR3 end, so the remaining end is supplied by the germline J gene. The chain employs TRBV19 and TRBJ2-4; 7 bases match TRBD1. CDR1 and CDR2 (germline): LNHDA, SQIVND (reference sequence). This CDR3 is 11 amino acids long. The CDR3 spells CASGQAYGQYF. The sequenced part of the CDR3 DNA is TGTGCCAGCGGACAGGCCTATGGT.

This clone was detected ten times or more. The missing CDR3 end, 3 residues past where the read stops, is filled in from the germline J gene. This chain uses TRBV13 with TRBJ2-3, with D tentatively TRBD2 (7 bases). V was trimmed by 4 bases and J by 2 bases, leaving 13 bases between them. Per germline, CDR1 PRHDT and CDR2 FYEKMQ (reference sequence). The CDR3 has 15 residues. The chain's CDR3 is CASSYRGGITDTQYF. CDR3 DNA, as far as it was read: TGTGCCAGCAGCTACCGCGGGGGCATCACAGATACG.

This clone was recorded many times. The read comes to an end 3 residues before the CDR3 does, leaving the germline J gene to fill in the end. The genes are TRBV2 and TRBJ2-5; D gene unclear. This CDR3 region has 15 residues. Germline V gives CDR1 SNHLY, CDR2 FYNNEI. Trimming removed 7 bases at V and 1 base at J, with 16 bases between. The covered CDR3 bases are TGTGCCAGCAACACTCCCCGGGTTTCCCAAGAGACC. Residues: CASNTPRVSQET. The entire CDR3 protein reads CASNTPRVSQETQYF.

This clone has a count of ten or more. The observed sequence ends 3 residues before the CDR3 terminus, with the missing tail filled in from the germline J gene. The chain links TRBV4-1 to TRBJ2-7; 8 positions agree with TRBD1. The CDR3 spans 17 residues. The ends lost 0 bases at V and 2 bases at J; junction bases unmatched: 9. CDR1 and CDR2 (germline): MGHRA, YSYEKL. This CDR3 is CASSQDRGRGPTYEQYF. The sequenced CDR3 bases are TGCGCCAGCAGCCAAGATCGCGGCAGGGGGCCGACCTACGAG.